Described below is a single TCR beta chain sequence and its context. The data belong to a study of technical replicates of blood from a handful of donors. The table came from immunoSEQ multiplex PCR; TCRdb's copy has only in-frame clones and leaves some out. The sample yields 60,000 to 65,000 clones, 75% to 90% seen once. CDR3 size: 11 residues. Trimming at V came to 5 bases and at J to 10 bases, leaving 1 base not matched to a gene. CDR1 is MNHNY and CDR2 is SVGAGI in the germline V gene (reference sequence). The sequence was collected from a human donor in good health. Some clones in this sample may be carry-over from other donors' samples. The J gene is TRBJ2-1, the V gene TRBV6-6, with 8 bases lining up with TRBD2. The sample consisted of PBMCs. The CDR3 DNA sequence: TGTGCCAGCAGTCAGCGGGGGGAGCAGTTCTTC. Translating gives CASSQRGEQFF.